This T cell receptor (beta chain) was retrieved from a study of T cells in Graves' hyperthyroidism and ophthalmopathy. Findings of the study overall: Blood also showed most of the thyroid clonotypes that were expanded above 0.001.

The source material, RNA transcripts, was used to amplify TCR beta CDR3 regions. Initially, a first-round RT-PCR of the TCR CDR3 employed the HTBI primer set. MiXCR was run by TCRdb on the multiplex PCR reads, yielding one entry per CDR3 protein. The repertoire has about 690,000 distinct CDR3 sequences, around a sixth of them found once; the top ten carry about a sixth. The length of the CDR3 is 17 residues. V was clipped by 2 bases and J by 6 bases; unmatched bases: 5. The germline CDR1 and CDR2 sequences are LNHDA and SQIVND (reference sequence). This clonotype was detected only a few times. As yet, its antigen is unknown.

This sequence joins TRBV19 and TRBJ2-1; 15 nucleotides match TRBD2. The TCR was taken from a man aged 50-60 years with Graves' hyperthyroidism. The source material was blood. The CDR3 coding sequence is TGTGCCAGTAGTATATCCGGGACTAGCGGGAGGCTCAATGAGCAGTTCTTC. Its protein product is CASSISGTSGRLNEQFF.